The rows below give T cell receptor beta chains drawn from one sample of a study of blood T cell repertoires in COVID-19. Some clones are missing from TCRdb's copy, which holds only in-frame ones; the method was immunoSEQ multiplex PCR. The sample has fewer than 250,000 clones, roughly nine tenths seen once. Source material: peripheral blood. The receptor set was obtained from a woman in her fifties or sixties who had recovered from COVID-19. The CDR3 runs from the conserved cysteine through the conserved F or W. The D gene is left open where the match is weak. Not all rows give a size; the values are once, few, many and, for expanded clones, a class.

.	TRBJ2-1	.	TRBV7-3	CASSLSGGFEQFF	TGTGCCAGCAGCTTAAGTGGAGGGTTTGAGCAGTTCTTC
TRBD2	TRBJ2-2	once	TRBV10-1	CASSDLFVWSGLAGTELFF	TGCGCCAGCAGTGATCTCTTTGTGTGGTCGGGACTAGCGGGGACCGAGCTGTTTTTT
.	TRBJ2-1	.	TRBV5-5	CASSPQGSYNEQFF	TGTGCCAGCAGCCCGCAGGGTTCCTACAATGAGCAGTTCTTC
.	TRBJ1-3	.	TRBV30	CAWSVLGTGNTIYF	TGTGCCTGGAGTGTACTGGGCACTGGAAACACCATATATTTT
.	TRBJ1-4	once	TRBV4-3	CASSPHGSTTNEKLFF	TGCGCCAGCAGCCCCCACGGGAGCACAACTAATGAAAAACTGTTTTTT
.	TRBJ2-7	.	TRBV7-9	CASSLMAGPSSYEQYF	TGTGCCAGCAGCTTAATGGCGGGGCCTAGCTCCTACGAGCAGTACTTC
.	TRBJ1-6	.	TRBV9	CASSSSLGGAGDSPLHF	TGTGCCAGCAGTTCCTCCCTGGGGGGGGCTGGTGATTCACCCCTCCACTTT
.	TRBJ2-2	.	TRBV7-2	CASSLGQGSGELFF	TGTGCCAGCAGCTTAGGTCAGGGTTCCGGGGAGCTGTTTTTT
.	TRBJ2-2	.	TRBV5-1	CASGSEGPTTGELFF	TGCGCCAGCGGCTCGGAGGGGCCCACCACCGGGGAGCTGTTTTTT
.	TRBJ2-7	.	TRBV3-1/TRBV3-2	CASSQGPGSSYEQYF	TGTGCCAGCAGCCAAGGTCCAGGAAGTTCCTACGAGCAGTACTTC
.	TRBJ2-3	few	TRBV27	CASLAQGTGTDTQYF	TGTGCCAGCCTAGCACAGGGAACTGGCACAGATACGCAGTATTTT
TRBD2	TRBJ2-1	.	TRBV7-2	CASSPSSLAGGYNEQFF	TGTGCCAGCAGCCCCAGCTCACTAGCGGGGGGGTACAATGAGCAGTTCTTC
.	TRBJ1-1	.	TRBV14	CASSPLKMRGYNTEAFF	TGTGCCAGCAGCCCCCTGAAGATGCGCGGATACAACACTGAAGCTTTCTTT
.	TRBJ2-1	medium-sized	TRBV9	CASSVYDGPGYEQFF	TGTGCCAGCAGCGTATACGACGGGCCGGGGTATGAGCAGTTCTTC
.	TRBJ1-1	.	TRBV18	CASSQAVNTEAFF	TGTGCCAGCTCACAGGCGGTCAACACTGAAGCTTTCTTT
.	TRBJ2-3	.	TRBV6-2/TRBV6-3	CASSYSGQGRVSADTQYF	TGTGCCAGCAGTTACTCGGGGCAGGGTCGGGTGTCAGCAGATACGCAGTATTTT
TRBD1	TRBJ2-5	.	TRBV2	CASVAQDFRGETQYF	TGTGCCAGCGTGGCCCAGGACTTCAGGGGGGAGACCCAGTACTTC
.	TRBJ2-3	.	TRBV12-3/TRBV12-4	CASLAEADTQYF	TGTGCCAGCTTAGCGGAGGCAGATACGCAGTATTTT
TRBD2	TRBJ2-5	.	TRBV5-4	CASSYSGGRETQYF	TGTGCCAGCAGCTATTCGGGGGGTAGGGAGACCCAGTACTTC
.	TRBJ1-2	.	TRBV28	CASSLTGRYGYTF	TGTGCCAGCAGTTTAACAGGACGCTATGGCTACACCTTC
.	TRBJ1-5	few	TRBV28	CASSPQLLSNQPQHF	TGTGCCAGCAGCCCCCAGTTGTTGAGCAATCAGCCCCAGCATTTT
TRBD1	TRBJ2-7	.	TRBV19	CASSAGTGGVSEQYF	TGTGCCAGTAGTGCCGGGACAGGGGGAGTCTCCGAGCAGTACTTC